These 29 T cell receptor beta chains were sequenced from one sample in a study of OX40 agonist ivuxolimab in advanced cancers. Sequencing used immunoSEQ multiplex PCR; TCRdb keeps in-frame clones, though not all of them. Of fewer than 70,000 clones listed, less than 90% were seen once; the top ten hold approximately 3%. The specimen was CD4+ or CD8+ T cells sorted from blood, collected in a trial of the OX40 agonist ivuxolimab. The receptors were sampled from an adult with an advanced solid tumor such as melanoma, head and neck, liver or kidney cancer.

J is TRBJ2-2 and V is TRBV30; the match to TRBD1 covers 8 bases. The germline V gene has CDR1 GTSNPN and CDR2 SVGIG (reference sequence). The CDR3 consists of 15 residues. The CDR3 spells CALGFQGALAGELFF. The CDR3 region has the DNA TGTGCGCTAGGGTTCCAGGGGGCTTTGGCCGGGGAGCTGTTTTTT.

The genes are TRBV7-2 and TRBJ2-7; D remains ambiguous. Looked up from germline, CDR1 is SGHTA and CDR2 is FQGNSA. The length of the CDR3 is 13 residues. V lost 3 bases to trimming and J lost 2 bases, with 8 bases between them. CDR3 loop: CASSFSPAYEQYF. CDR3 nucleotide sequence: TGTGCCAGCAGCTTTTCCCCCGCCTACGAGCAGTACTTC. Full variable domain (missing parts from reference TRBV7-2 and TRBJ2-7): GAGVSQSPSNKVTEKGKDVELRCDPISGHTALYWYRQSLGQGLEFLIYFQGNSAPDKSGLPSDRFSAERTGGSVSTLTIQRTQQEDSAVYLCASSFSPAYEQYFGPGTRLTVT.

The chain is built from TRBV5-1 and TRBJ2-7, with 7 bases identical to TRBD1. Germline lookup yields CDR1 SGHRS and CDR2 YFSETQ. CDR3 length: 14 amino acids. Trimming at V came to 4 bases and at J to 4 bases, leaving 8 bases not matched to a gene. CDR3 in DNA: TGCGCCAGCAGCCTCCTGGGACAGAATTACGAGCAGTACTTC. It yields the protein CASSLLGQNYEQYF.

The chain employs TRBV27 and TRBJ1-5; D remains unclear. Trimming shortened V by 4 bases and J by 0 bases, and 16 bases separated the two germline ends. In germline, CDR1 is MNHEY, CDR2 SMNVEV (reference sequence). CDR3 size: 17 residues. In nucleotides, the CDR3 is TGTGCCAGCAGTTCGGATTTTGGGGATTATAGCAATCAGCCCCAGCATTTT. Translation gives CASSSDFGDYSNQPQHF.

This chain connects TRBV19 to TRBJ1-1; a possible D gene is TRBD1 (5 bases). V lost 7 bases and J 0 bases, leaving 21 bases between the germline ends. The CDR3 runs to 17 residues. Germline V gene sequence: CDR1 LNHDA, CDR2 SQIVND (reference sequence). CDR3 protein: CASTLLWTGPMNTEAFF. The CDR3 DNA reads TGTGCCAGTACTCTATTGTGGACGGGACCCATGAACACTGAAGCTTTCTTT.

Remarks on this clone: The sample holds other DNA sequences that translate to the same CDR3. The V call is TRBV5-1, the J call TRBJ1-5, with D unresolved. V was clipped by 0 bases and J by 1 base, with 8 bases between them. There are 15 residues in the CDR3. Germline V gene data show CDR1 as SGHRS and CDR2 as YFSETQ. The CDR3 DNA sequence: TGCGCCAGCAGCTTGGAAGGCCTCAGCAATCAGCCCCAGCATTTT. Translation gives CASSLEGLSNQPQHF. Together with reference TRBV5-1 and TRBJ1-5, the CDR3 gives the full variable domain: KAGVTQTPRYLIKTRGQQVTLSCSPISGHRSVSWYQQTPGQGLQFLFEYFSETQRNKGNFPGRFSGRQFSNSRSEMNVSTLELGDSALYLCASSLEGLSNQPQHFGDGTRLSIL.

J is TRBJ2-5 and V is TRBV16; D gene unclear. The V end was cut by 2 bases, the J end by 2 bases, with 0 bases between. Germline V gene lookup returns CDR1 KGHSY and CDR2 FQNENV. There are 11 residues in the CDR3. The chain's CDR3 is CASSQQETQYF. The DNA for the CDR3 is TGTGCCAGCAGCCAACAAGAGACCCAGTACTTC.

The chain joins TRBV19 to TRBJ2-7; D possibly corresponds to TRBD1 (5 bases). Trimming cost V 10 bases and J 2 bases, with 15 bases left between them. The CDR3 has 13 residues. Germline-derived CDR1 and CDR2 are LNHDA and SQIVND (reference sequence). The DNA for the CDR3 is TGTGCCATTATCCAGGGCTCGACCTACGAGCAGTACTTC. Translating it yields CAIIQGSTYEQYF.

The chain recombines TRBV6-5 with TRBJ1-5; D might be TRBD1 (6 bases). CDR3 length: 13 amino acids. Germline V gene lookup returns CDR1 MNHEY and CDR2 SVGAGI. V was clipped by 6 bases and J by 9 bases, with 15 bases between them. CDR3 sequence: CASSRQDTSPQHF. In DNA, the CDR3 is TGTGCCAGCAGCCGACAGGATACCTCGCCCCAGCATTTT.

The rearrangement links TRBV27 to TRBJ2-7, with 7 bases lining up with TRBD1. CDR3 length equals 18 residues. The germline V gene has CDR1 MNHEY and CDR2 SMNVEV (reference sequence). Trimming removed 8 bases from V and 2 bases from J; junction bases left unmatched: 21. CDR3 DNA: TGTGCCAGCGGCTTTGGAGGACAGGTCGACCTGAAAACCTACGAGCAGTACTTC. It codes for CASGFGGQVDLKTYEQYF.

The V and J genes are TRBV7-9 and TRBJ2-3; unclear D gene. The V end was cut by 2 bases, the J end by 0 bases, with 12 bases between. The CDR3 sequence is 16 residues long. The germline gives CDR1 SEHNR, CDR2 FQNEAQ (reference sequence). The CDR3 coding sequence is TGTGCCAGCAGCTTATCACACGGCATCAGCACAGATACGCAGTATTTT. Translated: CASSLSHGISTDTQYF.

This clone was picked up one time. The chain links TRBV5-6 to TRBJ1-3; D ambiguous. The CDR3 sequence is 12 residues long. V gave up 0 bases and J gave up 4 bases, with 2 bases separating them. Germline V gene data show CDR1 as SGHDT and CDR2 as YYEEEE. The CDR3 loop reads CASSLGGNTIYF. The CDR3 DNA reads TGTGCCAGCAGCTTGGGGGGAAACACCATATATTTT.

The CDR3 nucleotides read TGTGCCAGCAGTGGTCGGAACACTGAAGCTTTCTTT. It codes for CASSGRNTEAFF. The J gene is TRBJ1-1, the V gene TRBV6-1, with D unresolved. The CDR3 contains 12 residues. CDR1 and CDR2 (germline): MNHNS, SASEGT. V lost 4 bases to trimming and J lost 1 base, with 4 bases between them.

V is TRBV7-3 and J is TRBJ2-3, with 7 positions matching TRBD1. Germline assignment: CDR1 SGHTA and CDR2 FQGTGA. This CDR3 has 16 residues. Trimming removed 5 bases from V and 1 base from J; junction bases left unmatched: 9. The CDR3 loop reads CASSQTGLGGTDTQYF. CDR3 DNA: TGTGCCAGCAGCCAGACAGGGTTGGGTGGCACAGATACGCAGTATTTT.

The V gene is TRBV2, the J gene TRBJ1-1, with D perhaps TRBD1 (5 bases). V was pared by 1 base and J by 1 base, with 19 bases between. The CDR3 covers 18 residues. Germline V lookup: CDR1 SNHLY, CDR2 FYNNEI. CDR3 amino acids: CASSEGQGFSAKNTEAFF. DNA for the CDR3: TGTGCCAGCAGTGAAGGGCAGGGATTCTCGGCAAAGAACACTGAAGCTTTCTTT.

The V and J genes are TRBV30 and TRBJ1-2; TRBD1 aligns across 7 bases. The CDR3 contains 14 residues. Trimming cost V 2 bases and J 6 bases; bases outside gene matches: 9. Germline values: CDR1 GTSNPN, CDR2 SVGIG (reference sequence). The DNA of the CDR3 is TGTGCCTGGAGTCATACAGGGGTATCCCATGGCTACACCTTC. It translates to CAWSHTGVSHGYTF. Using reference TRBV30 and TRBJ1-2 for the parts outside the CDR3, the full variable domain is SQTIHQWPATLVQPVGSPLSLECTVEGTSNPNLYWYRQAAGRGLQLLFYSVGIGQISSEVPQNLSASRPQDRQFILSSKKLLLSDSGFYLCAWSHTGVSHGYTFGSGTRLTVV.

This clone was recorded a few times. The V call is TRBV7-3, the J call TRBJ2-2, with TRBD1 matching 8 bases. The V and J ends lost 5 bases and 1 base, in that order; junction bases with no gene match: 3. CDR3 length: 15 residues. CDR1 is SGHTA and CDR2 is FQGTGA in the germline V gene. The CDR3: CASSRGQENTGELFF. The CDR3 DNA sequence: TGTGCCAGCAGCCGGGGACAGGAGAACACCGGGGAGCTGTTTTTT.

CDR3 DNA: TGTGCCAGCAGCTCTCAGGGGGCTTCGACCACCGGGGAGCTGTTTTTT. Its translation is CASSSQGASTTGELFF. The V call is TRBV5-4, the J call TRBJ2-2; 8 bases agree with TRBD1. The V segment lost 3 bases and the J segment 4 bases; nucleotides outside the gene matches: 8. Germline lookup yields CDR1 SGHNT and CDR2 YYREEE (reference sequence). There are 16 residues in the CDR3. Full variable domain (remainder filled in from reference TRBV5-4 and TRBJ2-2): ETGVTQSPTHLIKTRGQQVTLRCSSQSGHNTVSWYQQALGQGPQFIFQYYREEENGRGNFPPRFSGLQFPNYSSELNVNALELDDSALYLCASSSQGASTTGELFFGEGSRLTVL.

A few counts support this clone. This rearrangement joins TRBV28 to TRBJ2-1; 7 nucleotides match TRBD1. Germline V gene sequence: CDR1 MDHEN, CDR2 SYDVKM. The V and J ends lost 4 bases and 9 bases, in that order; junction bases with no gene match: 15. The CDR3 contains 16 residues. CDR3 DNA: TGTGCCAGCAGTTCGCTGACAGGGAATTACGTCGGTGAGCAGTTCTTC. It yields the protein CASSSLTGNYVGEQFF.

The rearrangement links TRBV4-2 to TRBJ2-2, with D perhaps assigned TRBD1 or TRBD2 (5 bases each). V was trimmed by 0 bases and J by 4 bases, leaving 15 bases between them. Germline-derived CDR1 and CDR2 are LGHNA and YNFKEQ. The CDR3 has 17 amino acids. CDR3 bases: TGTGCCAGCAGCCAAGAAGGGAATCCGAGGGGCACCGGGGAGCTGTTTTTT. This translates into CASSQEGNPRGTGELFF.

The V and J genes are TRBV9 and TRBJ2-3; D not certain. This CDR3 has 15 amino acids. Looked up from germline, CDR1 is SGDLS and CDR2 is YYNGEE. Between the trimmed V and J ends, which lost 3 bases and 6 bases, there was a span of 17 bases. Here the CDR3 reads CASSANVVGGDTQYF. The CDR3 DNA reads TGTGCCAGCAGCGCTAACGTGGTAGGTGGGGATACGCAGTATTTT.

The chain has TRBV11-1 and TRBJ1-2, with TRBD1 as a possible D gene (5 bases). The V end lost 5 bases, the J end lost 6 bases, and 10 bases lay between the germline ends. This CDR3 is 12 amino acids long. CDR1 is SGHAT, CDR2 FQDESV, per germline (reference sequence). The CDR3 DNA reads TGTGCCAGCAGCCTGGAGGGGAATGGCTACACCTTC. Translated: CASSLEGNGYTF.

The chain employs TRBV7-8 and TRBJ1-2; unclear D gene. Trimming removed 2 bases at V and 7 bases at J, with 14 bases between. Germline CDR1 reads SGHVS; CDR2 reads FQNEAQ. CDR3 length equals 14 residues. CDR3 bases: TGTGCCAGCAGCTTACGAGCGGCCCCAGGTGGCTACACCTTC. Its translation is CASSLRAAPGGYTF.

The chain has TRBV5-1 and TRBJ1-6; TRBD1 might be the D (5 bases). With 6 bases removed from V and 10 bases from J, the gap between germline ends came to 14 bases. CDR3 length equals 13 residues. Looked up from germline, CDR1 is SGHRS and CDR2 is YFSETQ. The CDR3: CASNEGRNSPLHF. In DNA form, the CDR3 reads TGCGCCAGCAACGAGGGACGGAACTCACCCCTCCACTTT.

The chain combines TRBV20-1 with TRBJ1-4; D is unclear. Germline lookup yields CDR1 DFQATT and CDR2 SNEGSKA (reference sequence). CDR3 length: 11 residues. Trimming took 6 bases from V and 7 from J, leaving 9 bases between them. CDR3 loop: CSAPLTEKLFF. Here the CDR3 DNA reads TGCAGTGCCCCTCTGACTGAAAAACTGTTTTTT.

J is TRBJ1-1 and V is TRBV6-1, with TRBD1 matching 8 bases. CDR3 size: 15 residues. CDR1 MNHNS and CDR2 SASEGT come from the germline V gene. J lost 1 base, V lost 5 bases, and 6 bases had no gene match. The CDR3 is CASSSLGQGNTEAFF. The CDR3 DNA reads TGTGCCAGCAGTTCCCTCGGACAGGGGAACACTGAAGCTTTCTTT.

The CDR3 region is CASSVKDSGVDNEQFF. In nucleotides, the CDR3 is TGTGCCAGCAGTGTAAAGGATAGCGGGGTCGACAATGAGCAGTTCTTC. The V and J genes are TRBV6-1 and TRBJ2-1; 8 bases are shared with TRBD2. Germline CDR1 MNHNS, CDR2 SASEGT. This CDR3 is built from 16 residues. Germline trimming cut 4 bases from V and 5 bases from J; bases unmatched to any gene: 10.

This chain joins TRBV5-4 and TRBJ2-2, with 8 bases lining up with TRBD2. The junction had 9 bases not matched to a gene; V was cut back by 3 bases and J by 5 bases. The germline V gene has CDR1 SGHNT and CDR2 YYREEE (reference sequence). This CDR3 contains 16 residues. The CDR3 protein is CASSSRVREGTGELFF. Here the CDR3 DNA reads TGTGCCAGCAGCTCGCGGGTACGGGAGGGGACCGGGGAGCTGTTTTTT.

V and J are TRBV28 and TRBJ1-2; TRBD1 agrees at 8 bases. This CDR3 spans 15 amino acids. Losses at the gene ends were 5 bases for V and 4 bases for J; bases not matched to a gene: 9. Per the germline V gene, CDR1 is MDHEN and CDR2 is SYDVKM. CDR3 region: CASSHGQGGGYGYTF. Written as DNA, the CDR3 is TGTGCCAGCAGTCACGGACAGGGTGGAGGCTATGGCTACACCTTC.